The T cell receptor beta chain under discussion was sequenced for a study of T cell repertoires in cytomegalovirus infection. General study points: Cumulative public TCR beta family frequency identified carriers of CMV plus the relevant HLA.

CDR3 length: 16 amino acids. Germline V lookup: CDR1 SEHNR, CDR2 FQNEAQ (reference sequence). After removal of 2 bases from V and 3 bases from J, the junction contained 6 bases not matched to a gene. TCRdb used MiXCR to reprocess the reads, holding one entry per CDR3 protein. The data show about 740,000 distinct CDR3 sequences, 35% seen once. This clonotype was detected only a few times. Its antigen is as yet unknown. The sample comprised PBMCs. The chain recombines TRBV7-9 with TRBJ2-2; 7 bases are shared with TRBD1. The TCR was taken from a human donor in good health (CMV status not recorded). Some clones in this sample may be carry-over from other donors' samples. Written as DNA, the CDR3 is TGTGCCAGCAGCTTATTGTCGCAGGGGGACACCGGGGAGCTGTTTTTT. Translation gives CASSLLSQGDTGELFF.